Following are 26 T cell receptor beta chains from one sample sequenced in a study of cytomegalovirus exposure and HLA in healthy donors. Here immunoSEQ multiplex PCR was the method, and the copy in TCRdb shows in-frame clones only, minus some. The sample records 130,000 to 150,000 clones, 80% to 90% being singletons. Sequencing was performed on PBMCs. The receptors here all came from a woman between 25 and 40 years old in good health and CMV-seropositive.

J is TRBJ2-5 and V is TRBV27, with D possibly TRBD2 on 6 matching bases. The CDR3 extends over 13 amino acids. V lost 10 bases, J lost 5 bases, and 17 bases lay in between. Germline V gives CDR1 MNHEY, CDR2 SMNVEV (reference sequence). CDR3 amino acids: CATRDFPRETQYF. Here the CDR3 DNA reads TGTGCCACCAGGGACTTCCCGAGGGAGACCCAGTACTTC.

J is TRBJ2-2 and V is TRBV4-1; TRBD2 aligns across 8 bases. The J segment lost 6 bases and the V segment lost 5 bases, leaving 8 bases of the junction unmatched. Germline V gives CDR1 MGHRA, CDR2 YSYEKL. The CDR3 runs 15 residues. CDR3 coding DNA: TGCGCCAGCAGCGTCCGGGAGGGGGGATCCGGGGAGCTGTTTTTT. Amino acids: CASSVREGGSGELFF.

The chain has TRBV5-6 and TRBJ1-6, with TRBD1 matching over 7 bases. With V trimmed by 4 bases and J by 7 bases, 11 bases remained unmatched. The germline gives CDR1 SGHDT, CDR2 YYEEEE. The CDR3 loop spans 16 amino acids. CDR3 bases: TGTGCCAGCAGCCCGTGGAGGGTACAGGGGAATTCACCCCTCCACTTT. It codes for CASSPWRVQGNSPLHF.

The gene calls are TRBV15 and TRBJ1-4, with 7 positions matching TRBD1. This CDR3 spans 15 amino acids. The V gene end was trimmed by 1 base and the J gene end by 6 bases; junction bases not matched to a gene: 5. The germline CDR1 and CDR2 sequences are LNHNV and YYDKDF (reference sequence). The CDR3 reads CATSRVDRDHEKLFF. DNA of the CDR3: TGTGCCACCAGCAGAGTTGACAGGGATCATGAAAAACTGTTTTTT.

This chain uses TRBV2 with TRBJ2-7; TRBD1 matches at 7 bases. The germline V gene has CDR1 SNHLY and CDR2 FYNNEI. The ends lost 4 bases at V and 6 bases at J; junction bases unmatched: 6. The CDR3 totals 13 residues. The CDR3 loop is CASSGGQSGEQYF. CDR3 nucleotides: TGTGCCAGCAGTGGGGGACAGTCCGGCGAGCAGTACTTC.

In regard to this clone: An end of the junction does not agree with germline; a read error may underlie this. The chain combines TRBV5-1 with TRBJ2-6, with 9 bases matching TRBD1. Germline V gene sequence: CDR1 SGHRS, CDR2 YFSETQ. This CDR3 is 16 amino acids long. The CDR3 protein is CASRLDRGSGANVLTF. CDR3 bases: TGCGCCAGCAGGTTGGACAGGGGCTCTGGGGCCAACGTCCTGACTTTC.

The chain couples TRBV2 to TRBJ1-6; 7 positions match TRBD1. V was clipped by 5 bases and J by 10 bases; unmatched bases: 8. Germline V gene lookup returns CDR1 SNHLY and CDR2 FYNNEI. CDR3 length: 14 residues. As DNA, the CDR3 is TGTGCCAGCAGTAACGAGGGGGCAAGGTCACCCCTCCACTTT. Its protein is CASSNEGARSPLHF. Full variable domain (outside the CDR3, taken from reference TRBV2 and TRBJ1-6): EPEVTQTPSHQVTQMGQEVILRCVPISNHLYFYWYRQILGQKVEFLVSFYNNEISEKSEIFDDQFSVERPDGSNFTLKIRSTKLEDSAMYFCASSNEGARSPLHFGNGTRLTVT.

This chain joins TRBV2 and TRBJ1-3; 7 bases agree with TRBD1. J was trimmed by 4 bases and V by 6 bases; bases with no gene match: 3. The V gene's germline CDR1 is SNHLY and CDR2 FYNNEI. The CDR3 covers 13 residues. CDR3: CASRTGRGNTIYF. The DNA of the CDR3 is TGTGCCAGCAGGACAGGGAGGGGAAACACCATATATTTT.

The chain combines TRBV27 with TRBJ1-2; 9 nucleotides match TRBD1. The CDR3 runs to 16 residues. Looked up from germline, CDR1 is MNHEY and CDR2 is SMNVEV (reference sequence). With 5 bases clipped from V and 4 bases from J, the junction kept 11 bases outside the gene matches. DNA of the CDR3: TGTGCCAGCAGTCCTCTGGACAGGGGACGTTCCTATGGCTACACCTTC. Encoded protein: CASSPLDRGRSYGYTF.

The chain employs TRBV27 and TRBJ2-5, with D unclear. This CDR3 has 15 residues. From germline, CDR1 is MNHEY and CDR2 SMNVEV (reference sequence). Between the trimmed V and J ends, which lost 2 bases and 5 bases, there was a span of 15 bases. The CDR3 sequence is CASSLNPTGGETQYF. CDR3 bases: TGTGCCAGCAGTTTAAACCCCACGGGTGGGGAGACCCAGTACTTC.

This clone was seen only once. The J gene is TRBJ2-7, the V gene TRBV5-1; weak D call: TRBD2 (5 bases). The CDR3 is 16 amino acids. The V gene lost 0 bases and the J gene lost 0 bases, with 13 bases spanning the gap. Per the germline V gene, CDR1 is SGHRS and CDR2 is YFSETQ. The DNA of the CDR3 is TGCGCCAGCAGCTTGGAGTTCGCGGGTCCCTCCTACGAGCAGTACTTC. It encodes CASSLEFAGPSYEQYF. Drawing the rest from reference TRBV5-1 and TRBJ2-7, the complete variable domain is KAGVTQTPRYLIKTRGQQVTLSCSPISGHRSVSWYQQTPGQGLQFLFEYFSETQRNKGNFPGRFSGRQFSNSRSEMNVSTLELGDSALYLCASSLEFAGPSYEQYFGPGTRLTVT.

The genes are TRBV5-6 and TRBJ1-1; 10 bases fit TRBD1. CDR3 length: 14 residues. The trim removed 2 bases at V and 3 bases at J, leaving 1 base unmatched. CDR1 is SGHDT and CDR2 is YYEEEE in the germline V gene. The CDR3 region has the DNA TGTGCCAGCAGCTTCGGACAGGGGGACACTGAAGCTTTCTTT. Its translation: CASSFGQGDTEAFF.

This clone was seen only a few times. This chain uses TRBV6-6 with TRBJ2-5; no clear D. The CDR3 has 14 amino acids. Germline loops: CDR1 MNHNY, CDR2 SVGAGI (reference sequence). V was shortened by 6 bases and J by 2 bases, with 13 bases between the two germline ends. This CDR3 is CASRATDIQETQYF. The CDR3 bases are TGTGCCAGCAGGGCCACTGACATACAAGAGACCCAGTACTTC.

The chain recombines TRBV7-2 with TRBJ2-2; D not certain. Trimming took 5 bases from V and 5 from J, leaving 6 bases between them. The CDR3 covers 12 residues. Per germline, CDR1 SGHTA and CDR2 FQGNSA. In DNA, the CDR3 is TGTGCCAGCAGCCTTTATACCGGGGAGCTGTTTTTT. This sequence encodes CASSLYTGELFF.

The genes are TRBV19 and TRBJ2-3; 9 nucleotides agree with TRBD2. The CDR3 covers 15 residues. Germline loops: CDR1 LNHDA, CDR2 SQIVND (reference sequence). V was pared by 8 bases and J by 7 bases, with 13 bases of the junction left unmatched. The chain's CDR3 is CASYPGRGGSNTQYF. DNA for the CDR3: TGTGCCAGTTACCCCGGGCGGGGGGGCTCCAATACGCAGTATTTT.

This chain joins TRBV6-6 and TRBJ1-2; 9 positions match TRBD1. The CDR3 sequence is 14 residues long. J lost 3 bases, V lost 8 bases, and 7 bases had no gene match. Germline V gene lookup returns CDR1 MNHNY and CDR2 SVGAGI (reference sequence). In nucleotides, the CDR3 is TGTGCCAGCGGGACAGGGCTGGTGGACTATGGCTACACCTTC. Translating gives CASGTGLVDYGYTF.

The chain links TRBV13 to TRBJ1-2; D unclear. Trimming took 4 bases from V and 5 from J, leaving 8 bases between them. There are 12 residues in the CDR3. Germline V gene data show CDR1 as PRHDT and CDR2 as FYEKMQ (reference sequence). The DNA for the CDR3 is TGTGCCAGCAGCTCTGGAGTTTATGGCTACACCTTC. The encoded protein is CASSSGVYGYTF.

The rearrangement links TRBV28 to TRBJ2-7; a weak D match, TRBD1 (6 bases). V lost 2 bases, J lost 4 bases, and 9 bases lay in between. The CDR3 contains 13 residues. Looked up from germline, CDR1 is MDHEN and CDR2 is SYDVKM. The CDR3 DNA reads as TGTGCCAGCAGTTTAAACAGGGATTACGAGCAGTACTTC. Residues: CASSLNRDYEQYF.

The J gene is TRBJ1-2, the V gene TRBV28, with 10 bases that match TRBD1. CDR1 and CDR2 from the germline V gene are MDHEN and SYDVKM. J gave up 3 bases and V 8 bases, and 12 bases lay outside the gene matches. The CDR3 runs to 16 residues. The CDR3, as DNA: TGTGCCAGCCGACAACCCCGGGACAGGGGACACTATGGCTACACCTTC. Translated, it gives CASRQPRDRGHYGYTF.

The chain employs TRBV29-1 and TRBJ2-1; 7 bases are a match to TRBD1. The CDR3 extends over 14 amino acids. V dropped 0 bases and J dropped 7; count of bases not matched to a gene: 6. Germline lookup yields CDR1 SQVTM and CDR2 ANQGSEA. The CDR3 bases are TGCAGCGTTGAAGAAGGGGGCGCATTAAATGAGCAGTTCTTC. Its protein is CSVEEGGALNEQFF.

The chain couples TRBV5-8 to TRBJ1-6; 7 nucleotides align to TRBD1. Losses at the gene ends were 3 bases for V and 2 bases for J; bases not matched to a gene: 2. Germline V gene data show CDR1 as SGHTS and CDR2 as YDEGEE. The CDR3 consists of 15 residues. CDR3 residues: CASSYTGAYNSPLHF. CDR3 coding DNA: TGTGCCAGCAGCTATACAGGGGCCTATAATTCACCCCTCCACTTT.

The chain combines TRBV11-3 with TRBJ2-7; 8 nucleotides agree with TRBD2. Germline V gene sequence: CDR1 SGHNT, CDR2 YENEEA. This CDR3 has 17 amino acids. The J segment lost 2 bases and the V segment lost 5 bases, leaving 14 bases of the junction unmatched. DNA for the CDR3: TGTGCCAGCAGCCTGGAATCCAGCGGGAGAGTCCCCTACGAGCAGTACTTC. Amino acid sequence: CASSLESSGRVPYEQYF.

The V and J genes are TRBV2 and TRBJ1-4; no clear D gene. With 4 bases removed from V and 0 bases from J, the gap between germline ends came to 9 bases. The CDR3 totals 15 residues. Germline CDR1 SNHLY, CDR2 FYNNEI. CDR3 amino acids: CASSGFSATNEKLFF. The CDR3 DNA is TGTGCCAGCAGTGGGTTCAGTGCAACTAATGAAAAACTGTTTTTT.

A few counts support this clone. The CDR3 nucleotides are TGTGCCATCAGTGAGTATAGCGACACAGATACGCAGTATTTT. The encoded protein is CAISEYSDTDTQYF. V is TRBV10-3 and J is TRBJ2-3; D perhaps matches TRBD2 (5 bases). V lost 1 base and J 2 bases, leaving 7 bases between the germline ends. Per germline, CDR1 ENHRY and CDR2 SYGVKD. The CDR3 runs to 14 residues.

The V gene is TRBV7-2, the J gene TRBJ2-7; D possibly corresponds to TRBD2 (6 bases). The CDR3 loop spans 15 amino acids. Germline V gives CDR1 SGHTA, CDR2 FQGNSA. Trimming pared 4 bases from V and 4 bases from J, leaving 17 bases between. The CDR3 protein is CASSSTGTPLYEQYF. CDR3 DNA sequence: TGTGCCAGCAGCTCAACCGGGACTCCACTTTACGAGCAGTACTTC.

This clone was recorded only once. V is TRBV5-1 and J is TRBJ2-1, with a weak D call TRBD1 (6 bases). The ends were cut back, 1 base at V and 10 bases at J, with 15 bases in the middle. The CDR3 spans 14 residues. The germline gives CDR1 SGHRS, CDR2 YFSETQ. CDR3 loop: CASSLTGPHGEQFF. CDR3 coding DNA: TGCGCCAGCAGCTTGACAGGGCCCCACGGGGAGCAGTTCTTC. Drawing the rest from reference TRBV5-1 and TRBJ2-1, the complete variable domain is KAGVTQTPRYLIKTRGQQVTLSCSPISGHRSVSWYQQTPGQGLQFLFEYFSETQRNKGNFPGRFSGRQFSNSRSEMNVSTLELGDSALYLCASSLTGPHGEQFFGPGTRLTVL.